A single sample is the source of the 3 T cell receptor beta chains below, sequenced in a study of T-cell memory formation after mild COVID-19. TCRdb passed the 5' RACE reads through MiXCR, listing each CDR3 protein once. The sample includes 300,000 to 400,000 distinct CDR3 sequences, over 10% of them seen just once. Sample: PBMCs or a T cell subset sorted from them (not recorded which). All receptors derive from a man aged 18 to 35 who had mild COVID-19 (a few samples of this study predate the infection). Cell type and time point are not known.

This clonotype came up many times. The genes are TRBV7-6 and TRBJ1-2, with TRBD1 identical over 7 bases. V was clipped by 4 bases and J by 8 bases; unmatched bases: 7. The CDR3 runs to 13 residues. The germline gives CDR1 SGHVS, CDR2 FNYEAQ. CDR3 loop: CASSSGGEGGYTF. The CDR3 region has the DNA TGTGCCAGCAGCTCAGGGGGGGAAGGCGGCTACACCTTC.

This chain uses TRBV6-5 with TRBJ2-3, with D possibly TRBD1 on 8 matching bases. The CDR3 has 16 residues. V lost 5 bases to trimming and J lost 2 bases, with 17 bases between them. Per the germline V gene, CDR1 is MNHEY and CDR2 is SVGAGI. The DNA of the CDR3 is TGTGCCAGCAGTGAACAGGGGGGGGGGCCCACAGATACGCAGTATTTT. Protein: CASSEQGGGPTDTQYF.

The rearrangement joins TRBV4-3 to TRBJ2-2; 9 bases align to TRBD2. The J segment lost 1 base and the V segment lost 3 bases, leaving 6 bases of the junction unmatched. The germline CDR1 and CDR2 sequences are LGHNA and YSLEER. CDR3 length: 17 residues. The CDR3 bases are TGCGCCAGCAGCCATTCTAGCGGGGTGGTGAACACCGGGGAGCTGTTTTTT. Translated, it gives CASSHSSGVVNTGELFF.